This TCR beta chain stems from a study of blood T cell repertoires in COVID-19. Study background: The United States, Italy and Spain were the sources of the acute and convalescent COVID-19 samples. Sources were T cells, B-cell-depleted T cells, or PBMCs; the material itself was cDNA or gDNA.

In the original analysis: Nucleated cell counts were estimated from reference gene primer amplification. TCRdb's copy holds only in-frame clones and misses some; the assay was immunoSEQ multiplex PCR. V, J and clone size reflect that table, while D and trimming were determined from the DNA. This table has 70,000 to 95,000 clones, roughly 90% appearing once. This clone was recorded once. Seattle cases were enrolled at active infection and followed longitudinally. This TCR came from a man aged 50 or older with COVID-19, enrolled during active disease. The specimen was peripheral blood.

The DNA for the CDR3 is TGTGCCACCAGCAGGGGGGGGATGACCGCAATGGCTGAGCAGTTCTTC. Amino acids: CATSRGGMTAMAEQFF. The chain has TRBV15 and TRBJ2-1; 7 nucleotides align to TRBD2. CDR1 is LNHNV and CDR2 is YYDKDF in the germline V gene (reference sequence). With 3 bases clipped from V and 9 bases from J, the junction kept 14 bases outside the gene matches. This CDR3 is built from 16 residues.